The next 15 T cell receptor beta chains were all read from a single sample in a study of T cells in tuberculosis. Produced via immunoSEQ multiplex PCR; TCRdb's table is partial and in-frame only. Here the sample spans some 90,000 clones, roughly 93% being singletons. Cells were sorted from thawed PBMC rested overnight and stained with GMM-loaded CD1B tetramer, viability dye and anti-CD3. The lipid loaded on the CD1B tetramers was C32 glucose monomycolate from Rhodococcus equi. Sequenced material: CD1b-GMM tetramer-negative cells sorted from PBMCs. The receptors stem from an adult woman with latent tuberculosis.

Written as DNA, the CDR3 is TGTGCCAGCAGCCCACAGTACTTC. Protein: CASSPQYF. V and J are TRBV5-8 and TRBJ2-4; D ambiguous. Per the germline V gene, CDR1 is SGHTS and CDR2 is YDEGEE. Trimming took off 4 bases at V and 13 bases at J, with 3 bases between the two ends. This CDR3 has 8 amino acids. Full variable domain (missing parts from reference TRBV5-8 and TRBJ2-4): EAGVTQSPTHLIKTRGQQATLRCSPISGHTSVYWYQQALGLGLQFLLWYDEGEERNRGNFPPRFSGRQFPNYSSELNVNALELEDSALYLCASSPQYFGAGTRLSVL.

The V gene is TRBV19, the J gene TRBJ2-1; 9 bases agree with TRBD1. The CDR3 consists of 14 residues. The V segment lost 1 base and the J segment 8 bases; nucleotides outside the gene matches: 3. Germline values: CDR1 LNHDA, CDR2 SQIVND (reference sequence). CDR3 sequence: CASSIGRQGDEQFF. The CDR3 DNA reads TGTGCCAGTAGTATAGGGCGACAGGGGGATGAGCAGTTCTTC.

This chain links TRBV28 with TRBJ1-4; 8 positions agree with TRBD1. The CDR3 covers 13 residues. Unmatched junction bases numbered 5, after V lost 8 bases and J lost 6 bases. Germline V gene data show CDR1 as MDHEN and CDR2 as SYDVKM. The CDR3 reads CASHGQGYEKLFF. The CDR3 nucleotides are TGTGCCAGCCACGGACAGGGCTATGAAAAACTGTTTTTT. The full variable domain, with the rest looked up from reference TRBV28 and TRBJ1-4, is DVKVTQSSRYLVKRTGEKVFLECVQDMDHENMFWYRQDPGLGLRLIYFSYDVKMKEKGDIPEGYSVSREKKERFSLILESASTNQTSMYLCASHGQGYEKLFFGSGTQLSVL.

The genes are TRBV11-2 and TRBJ2-7; D is possibly TRBD2 (6 bases). The V gene lost 0 bases and the J gene lost 4 bases, with 10 bases spanning the gap. Germline V gene lookup returns CDR1 SGHAT and CDR2 FQNNGV. This CDR3 comprises 14 residues. CDR3 residues: CASSLEEGSYEQYV. The CDR3 DNA reads as TGTGCCAGCAGCTTAGAGGAGGGCAGTTACGAGCAGTACGTC.

This chain links TRBV15 with TRBJ2-3; 8 nucleotides match TRBD2. CDR3 size: 20 residues. The trim removed 4 bases at V and 0 bases at J, leaving 18 bases unmatched. Germline loops: CDR1 LNHNV, CDR2 YYDKDF (reference sequence). In DNA, the CDR3 is TGTGCCACCAGCAAGGGGAGTTCGCGGGGGGAAATGTATAGCACAGATACGCAGTATTTT. This encodes CATSKGSSRGEMYSTDTQYF.

This chain links TRBV4-2 with TRBJ1-2; D might be TRBD1 (5 bases). CDR1 and CDR2 from the germline V gene are LGHNA and YNFKEQ. CDR3 length: 15 amino acids. Trimming left V 1 base short and J 3 bases short, with 12 bases between. The CDR3 nucleotides read TGTGCCAGCAGCCAAGGTCAGGGAGGCGACTATGGCTACACCTTC. This encodes CASSQGQGGDYGYTF.

The rearrangement uses TRBV4-1 and TRBJ2-2, with TRBD2 matching over 9 bases. The CDR3 consists of 16 residues. The junction had 8 bases not matched to a gene; V was cut back by 6 bases and J by 3 bases. The germline V gene encodes CDR1 MGHRA and CDR2 YSYEKL. This CDR3 is CASRPHSGGDTGELFF. The CDR3, as DNA: TGCGCCAGCAGACCCCATAGCGGGGGAGACACCGGGGAGCTGTTTTTT.

The chain has TRBV19 and TRBJ2-7, with D tentatively TRBD1 (6 bases). The CDR3 extends over 15 amino acids. The germline CDR1 and CDR2 sequences are LNHDA and SQIVND (reference sequence). The V and J ends lost 3 bases and 0 bases respectively, with 12 bases between them. The CDR3 here is CASSMASGASYEQYF. The CDR3 nucleotides are TGTGCCAGTAGTATGGCGTCAGGGGCCTCCTACGAGCAGTACTTC.

CDR3 DNA sequence: TGTGCCAGCAGACGACCGGGACTAGCCCACAATGAGCAGTTCTTC. Translated, it gives CASRRPGLAHNEQFF. J is TRBJ2-1 and V is TRBV27; 9 nucleotides align to TRBD2. CDR1 and CDR2 from the germline V gene are MNHEY and SMNVEV (reference sequence). This CDR3 region has 15 residues. The V gene end was trimmed by 6 bases and the J gene end by 5 bases; junction bases not matched to a gene: 8.

This chain uses TRBV5-4 with TRBJ1-2; D might be TRBD1 (6 bases). This CDR3 contains 12 residues. V lost 2 bases, J lost 6 bases, and 8 bases lay in between. Germline assignment: CDR1 SGHNT and CDR2 YYREEE (reference sequence). In DNA, the CDR3 is TGTGCCAGCAGCTTAGGGGGGGATGGCTACACCTTC. It translates to CASSLGGDGYTF.

The rearrangement links TRBV18 to TRBJ2-2; the match to TRBD1 covers 9 bases. Unmatched junction bases numbered 4, after V lost 1 base and J lost 4 bases. Per germline, CDR1 KGHSH and CDR2 LQKENI. This CDR3 comprises 16 residues. In nucleotides, the CDR3 is TGTGCCAGCTCACCACAGGGACAGGGCATCACCGGGGAGCTGTTTTTT. It yields the protein CASSPQGQGITGELFF.

The rearrangement links TRBV7-9 to TRBJ2-5, with D maybe TRBD1 (5 bases). The V and J ends lost 0 bases and 4 bases respectively, with 9 bases between them. CDR1 is SEHNR and CDR2 is FQNEAQ in the germline V gene (reference sequence). The CDR3 extends over 14 amino acids. The CDR3: CASSLASGPETQYF. CDR3 DNA sequence: TGTGCCAGCAGCTTAGCCTCAGGGCCAGAGACCCAGTACTTC.

The chain is built from TRBV4-2 and TRBJ2-1; D not certain. The CDR3 is 15 amino acids. Trimming pared 0 bases from V and 4 bases from J, leaving 10 bases between. CDR1 is LGHNA, CDR2 YNFKEQ, per germline. In nucleotides, the CDR3 is TGTGCCAGCAGCCAAGATTGGAACAGATACAATGAGCAGTTCTTC. Encoded protein: CASSQDWNRYNEQFF.

This clone was found once. V usage is TRBV5-6 and J usage is TRBJ2-1; possible D gene TRBD2, 5 bases. The CDR3 runs to 12 residues. The germline V gene has CDR1 SGHDT and CDR2 YYEEEE. V lost 6 bases to trimming and J lost 5 bases, with 9 bases between them. CDR3 region: CASNLRDNEQFF. The CDR3 DNA is TGTGCCAGCAACCTGAGGGACAATGAGCAGTTCTTC.

This chain uses TRBV7-2 with TRBJ1-3, with a weak D call TRBD1 (6 bases). V was cut by 2 bases and J by 4 bases, with 18 bases left in between. Germline V gives CDR1 SGHTA, CDR2 FQGNSA. There are 17 residues in the CDR3. The CDR3 here is CASSLRGSRVRGNTIYF. The CDR3 DNA reads TGTGCCAGCAGCTTAAGGGGGTCCAGGGTGCGGGGAAACACCATATATTTT. Combining the CDR3 with reference TRBV7-2 and TRBJ1-3 gives the whole variable domain GAGVSQSPSNKVTEKGKDVELRCDPISGHTALYWYRQSLGQGLEFLIYFQGNSAPDKSGLPSDRFSAERTGGSVSTLTIQRTQQEDSAVYLCASSLRGSRVRGNTIYFGEGSWLTVV.